This T cell receptor (beta chain) was identified in a study of blood T cell repertoires in COVID-19. As for the study in general: From T cells, B-cell-depleted T cells, or PBMCs came the material, which was cDNA or gDNA.

Authors' analysis steps: Cell counts per sample came from amplifying reference gene primers. Data came from immunoSEQ multiplex PCR; TCRdb stores just in-frame clones and leaves some out. V, J and clone size are taken as reported in that table, and D and trimming were inferred from the DNA itself. The data show around 46,000 clones, with roughly four fifths seen just once and approximately 7% held by the top ten. Germline trimming cut 0 bases from V and 1 base from J; bases unmatched to any gene: 6. There are 18 residues in the CDR3. The germline V gene encodes CDR1 SGHDT and CDR2 YYEEEE. The rearrangement joins TRBV5-6 to TRBJ2-3, with 12 bases matching TRBD2. The sample was peripheral blood. This TCR derives from a middle-aged man with acute or convalescent COVID-19. The CDR3 is CASSLVTSGGKGTDTQYF. The CDR3 nucleotides are TGTGCCAGCAGCTTGGTAACTAGCGGGGGGAAGGGCACAGATACGCAGTATTTT.